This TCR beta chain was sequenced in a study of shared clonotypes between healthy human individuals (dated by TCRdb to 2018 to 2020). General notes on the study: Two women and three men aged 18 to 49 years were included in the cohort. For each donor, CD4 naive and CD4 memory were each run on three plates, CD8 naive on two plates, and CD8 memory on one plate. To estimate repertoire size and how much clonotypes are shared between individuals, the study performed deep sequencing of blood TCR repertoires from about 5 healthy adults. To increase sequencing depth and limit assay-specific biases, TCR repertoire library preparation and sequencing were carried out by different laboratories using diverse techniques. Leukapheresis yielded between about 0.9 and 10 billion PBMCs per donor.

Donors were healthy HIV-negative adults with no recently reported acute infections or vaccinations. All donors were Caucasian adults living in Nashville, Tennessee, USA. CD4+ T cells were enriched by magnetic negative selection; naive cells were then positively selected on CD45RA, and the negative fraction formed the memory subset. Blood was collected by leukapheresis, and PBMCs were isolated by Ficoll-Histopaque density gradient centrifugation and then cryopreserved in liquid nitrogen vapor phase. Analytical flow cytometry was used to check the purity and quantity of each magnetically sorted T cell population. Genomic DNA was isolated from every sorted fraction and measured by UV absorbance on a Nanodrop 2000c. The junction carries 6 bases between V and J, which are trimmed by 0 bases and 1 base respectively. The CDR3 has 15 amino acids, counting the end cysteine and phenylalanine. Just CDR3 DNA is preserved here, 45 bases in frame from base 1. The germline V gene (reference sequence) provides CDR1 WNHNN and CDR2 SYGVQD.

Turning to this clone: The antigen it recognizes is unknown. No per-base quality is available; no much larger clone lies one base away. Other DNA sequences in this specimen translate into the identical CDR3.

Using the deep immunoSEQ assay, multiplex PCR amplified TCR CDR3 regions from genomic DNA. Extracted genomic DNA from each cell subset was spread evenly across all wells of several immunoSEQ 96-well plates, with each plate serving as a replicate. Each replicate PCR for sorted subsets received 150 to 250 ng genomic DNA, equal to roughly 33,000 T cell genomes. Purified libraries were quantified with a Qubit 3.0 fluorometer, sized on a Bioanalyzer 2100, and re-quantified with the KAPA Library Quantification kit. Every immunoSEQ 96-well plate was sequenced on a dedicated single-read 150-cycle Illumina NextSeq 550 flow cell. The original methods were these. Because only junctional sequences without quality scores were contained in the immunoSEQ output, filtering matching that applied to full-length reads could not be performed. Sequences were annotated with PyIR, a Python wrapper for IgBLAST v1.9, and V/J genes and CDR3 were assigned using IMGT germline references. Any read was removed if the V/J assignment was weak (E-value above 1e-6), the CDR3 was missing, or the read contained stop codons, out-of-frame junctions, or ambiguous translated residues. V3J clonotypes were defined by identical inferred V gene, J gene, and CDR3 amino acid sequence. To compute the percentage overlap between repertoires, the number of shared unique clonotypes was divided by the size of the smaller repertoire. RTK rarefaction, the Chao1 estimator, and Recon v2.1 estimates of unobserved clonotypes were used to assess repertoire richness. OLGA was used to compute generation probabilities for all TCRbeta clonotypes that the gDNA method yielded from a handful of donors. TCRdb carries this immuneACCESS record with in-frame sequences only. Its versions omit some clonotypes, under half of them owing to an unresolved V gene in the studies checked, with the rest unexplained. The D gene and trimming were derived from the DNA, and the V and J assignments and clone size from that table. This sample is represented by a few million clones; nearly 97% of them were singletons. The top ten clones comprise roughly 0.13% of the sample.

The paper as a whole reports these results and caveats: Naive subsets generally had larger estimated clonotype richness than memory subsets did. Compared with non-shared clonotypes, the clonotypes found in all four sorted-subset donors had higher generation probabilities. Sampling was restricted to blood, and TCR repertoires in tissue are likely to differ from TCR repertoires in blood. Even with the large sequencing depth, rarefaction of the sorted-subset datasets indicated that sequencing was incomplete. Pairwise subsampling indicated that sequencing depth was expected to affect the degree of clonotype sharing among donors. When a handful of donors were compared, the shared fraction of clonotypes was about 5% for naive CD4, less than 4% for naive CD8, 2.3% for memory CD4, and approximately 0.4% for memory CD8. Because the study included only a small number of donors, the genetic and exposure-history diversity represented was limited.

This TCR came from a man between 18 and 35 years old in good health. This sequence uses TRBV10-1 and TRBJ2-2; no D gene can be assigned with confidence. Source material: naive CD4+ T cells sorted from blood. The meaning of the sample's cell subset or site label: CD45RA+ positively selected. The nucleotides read TGCGCCAGCAGTGAGTCTGGTAGGAACACCGGGGAGCTGTTTTTT. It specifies CASSESGRNTGELFF.